Below, 10 T cell receptor beta chains from the same sample are listed, as sequenced in a study of cytomegalovirus exposure and HLA in healthy donors. The PCR was carried out with 60 Vbeta primers and 13 Jbeta primers. TCRdb's copy holds only in-frame clones and misses some; the assay was immunoSEQ multiplex PCR. The table shows approximately 120,000 clones, with 70% to 80% occurring only once. Sequenced input: PBMCs. Receptors were obtained from a man aged 45-60 years in good health and CMV-seronegative.

This clone was seen a single time. The V and J genes are TRBV10-3 and TRBJ2-7; maybe TRBD1 (6 bases). V was shortened by 3 bases and J by 5 bases, with 20 bases between the two germline ends. The germline V gene has CDR1 ENHRY and CDR2 SYGVKD. The CDR3 extends over 16 amino acids. This CDR3 is CAISDPTFTGKDEQYV. CDR3 sequence (DNA): TGTGCCATCAGTGACCCAACCTTTACAGGGAAGGACGAGCAGTACGTC.

The V gene is TRBV6-5, the J gene TRBJ1-3; TRBD1 agrees at 10 bases. Trimming removed 8 bases from V and 3 bases from J; junction bases left unmatched: 4. In germline, CDR1 is MNHEY, CDR2 SVGAGI. The CDR3 totals 14 residues. The chain's CDR3 is CASLGQGGGNTIYF. Here the CDR3 DNA reads TGTGCCAGCCTAGGACAGGGGGGTGGAAACACCATATATTTT.

V usage is TRBV7-2 and J usage is TRBJ1-1; TRBD1 agrees at 7 bases. This CDR3 is 14 amino acids long. CDR1 and CDR2 (germline): SGHTA, FQGNSA. The junction had 4 bases not matched to a gene; V was cut back by 5 bases and J by 1 base. The CDR3 is CASSKNRGNTEAFF. The CDR3 nucleotides read TGTGCCAGCAGCAAAAACAGGGGGAACACTGAAGCTTTCTTT.

The chain links TRBV7-2 to TRBJ2-5; D might be TRBD1 (6 bases). Trimming left V 5 bases short and J 9 bases short, with 16 bases between. Germline V gene data show CDR1 as SGHTA and CDR2 as FQGNSA. The CDR3 loop spans 13 amino acids. This CDR3 is CASSPGGPGAQYF. DNA for the CDR3: TGTGCCAGCAGCCCCGGCGGCCCAGGGGCCCAGTACTTC.

About this clone itself: Relative to the germline gene, one junction end is altered; a read error may explain this. The rearrangement links TRBV7-9 to TRBJ2-3, with 7 bases identical to TRBD2. The germline CDR1 and CDR2 sequences are SEHNR and FQNEAQ (reference sequence). The CDR3 extends over 16 amino acids. The CDR3 nucleotides read TGTTCCAGCAGCCCGGACCTAGCGGAGATCACAGATACGCAGTATTTT. It yields the protein CSSSPDLAEITDTQYF.

This clone was seen only a few times. The chain uses TRBV29-1 and TRBJ1-1; no clear D gene. V lost 1 base and J 1 base, leaving 16 bases between the germline ends. There are 16 residues in the CDR3. The germline gives CDR1 SQVTM, CDR2 ANQGSEA. The CDR3 region has the DNA TGCAGCGTTGAAGCGACGGAGCTTACTCAGAACACTGAAGCTTTCTTT. Protein product: CSVEATELTQNTEAFF.

V gene TRBV11-2 combines with J gene TRBJ2-5; 9 bases align to TRBD2. Germline V gene data show CDR1 as SGHAT and CDR2 as FQNNGV. The CDR3 covers 16 residues. J was trimmed by 5 bases and V by 4 bases; bases with no gene match: 11. The CDR3 reads CASSSPRSGGIETQYF. CDR3 bases: TGTGCCAGCAGCTCACCAAGGAGCGGGGGGATCGAGACCCAGTACTTC.

The V call is TRBV4-2, the J call TRBJ1-3; D is perhaps TRBD1 (6 bases). From germline, CDR1 is LGHNA and CDR2 YNFKEQ. The V end lost 4 bases, the J end lost 0 bases, and 16 bases lay between the germline ends. The CDR3 is 17 residues long. CDR3 residues: CASSRIGGPTSGNTIYF. In DNA, the CDR3 is TGTGCCAGCAGCCGTATAGGGGGACCAACCTCTGGAAACACCATATATTTT.

As to this clone: The same CDR3 also results from other DNA sequences found in this sample. The V call is TRBV2, the J call TRBJ1-1, with a possible D match to TRBD1 (6 bases). This CDR3 is 15 amino acids long. V gave up 10 bases and J gave up 6 bases, with 24 bases separating them. Germline V gene data show CDR1 as SNHLY and CDR2 as FYNNEI. The CDR3 DNA sequence: TGTGCCACCACACTAGGGGGTTGGTCTCGAGCTGAAGCTTTCTTT. Translating it yields CATTLGGWSRAEAFF.

The chain combines TRBV6-6 with TRBJ1-4; D gene ambiguous. Germline CDR1 MNHNY, CDR2 SVGAGI (reference sequence). V was trimmed by 6 bases and J by 8 bases, leaving 16 bases between them. The CDR3 consists of 14 residues. CDR3 DNA sequence: TGTGCCAGCAGCCTCAGCGGGGAAAGCGAAAAACTGTTTTTT. Translating it yields CASSLSGESEKLFF.